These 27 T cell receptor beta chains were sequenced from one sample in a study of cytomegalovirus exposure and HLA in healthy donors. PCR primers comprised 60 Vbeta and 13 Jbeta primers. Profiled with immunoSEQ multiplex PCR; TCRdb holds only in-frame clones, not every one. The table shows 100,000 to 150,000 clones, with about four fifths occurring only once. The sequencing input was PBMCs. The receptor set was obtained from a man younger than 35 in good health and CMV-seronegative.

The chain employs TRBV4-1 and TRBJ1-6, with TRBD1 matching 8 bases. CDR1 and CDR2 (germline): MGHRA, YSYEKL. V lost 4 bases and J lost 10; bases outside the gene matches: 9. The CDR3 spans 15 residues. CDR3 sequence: CASSRARDRQSPLHF. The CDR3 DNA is TGCGCCAGCAGCCGAGCGCGGGACAGGCAATCACCCCTCCACTTT.

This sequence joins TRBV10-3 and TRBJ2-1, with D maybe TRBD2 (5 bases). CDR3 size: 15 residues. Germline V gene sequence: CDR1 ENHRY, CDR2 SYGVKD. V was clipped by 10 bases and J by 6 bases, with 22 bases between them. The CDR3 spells CATLGGQESFNEQFF. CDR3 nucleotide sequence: TGTGCCACCCTCGGCGGGCAGGAAAGTTTCAATGAGCAGTTCTTC.

The DNA for the CDR3 is TGTGCCAGCAGCTTAGCGGTGGGGAGACTAGCCCTGTTCTTC. Translated: CASSLAVGRLALFF. V gene TRBV7-8 combines with J gene TRBJ2-1, with 7 bases fitting TRBD2. CDR3 size: 14 residues. Germline V CDR1 and CDR2: SGHVS, FQNEAQ. The junction had 11 bases not matched to a gene; V was cut back by 0 bases and J by 15 bases.

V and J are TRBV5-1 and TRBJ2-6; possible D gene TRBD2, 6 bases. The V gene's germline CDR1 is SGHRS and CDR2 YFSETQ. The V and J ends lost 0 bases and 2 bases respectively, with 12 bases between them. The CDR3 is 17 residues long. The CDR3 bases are TGCGCCAGCAGCTTGGACGGCGCGGGGCCTGGGGCCAACGTCCTGACTTTC. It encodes CASSLDGAGPGANVLTF.

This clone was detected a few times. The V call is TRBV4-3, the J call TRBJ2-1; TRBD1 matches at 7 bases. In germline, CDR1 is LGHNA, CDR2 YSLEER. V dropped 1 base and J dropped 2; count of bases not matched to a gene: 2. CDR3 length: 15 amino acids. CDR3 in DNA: TGCGCCAGCAGCCAAGGGGACAGAGCCTACAATGAGCAGTTCTTC. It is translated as CASSQGDRAYNEQFF.

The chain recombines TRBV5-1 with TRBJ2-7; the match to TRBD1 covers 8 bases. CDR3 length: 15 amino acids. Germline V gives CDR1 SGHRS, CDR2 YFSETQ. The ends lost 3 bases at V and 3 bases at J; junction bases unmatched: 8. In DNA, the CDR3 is TGCGCCAGCAGCTCAAAGCCGACAGGGGTCTACGAGCAGTACTTC. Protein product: CASSSKPTGVYEQYF.

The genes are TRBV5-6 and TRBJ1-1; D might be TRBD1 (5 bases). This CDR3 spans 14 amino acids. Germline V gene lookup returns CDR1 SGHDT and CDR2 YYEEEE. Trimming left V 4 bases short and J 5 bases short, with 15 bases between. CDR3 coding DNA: TGTGCCAGCAGCCGAGCCAGCGGGGGGACTGAAGCTTTCTTT. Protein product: CASSRASGGTEAFF.

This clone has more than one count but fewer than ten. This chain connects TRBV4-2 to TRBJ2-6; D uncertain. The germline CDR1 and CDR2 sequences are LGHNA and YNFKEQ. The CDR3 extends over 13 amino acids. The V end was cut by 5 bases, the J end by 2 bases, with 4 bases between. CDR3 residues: CASSLAGANVLTF. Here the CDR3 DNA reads TGTGCCAGCAGCTTAGCTGGGGCCAACGTCCTGACTTTC.

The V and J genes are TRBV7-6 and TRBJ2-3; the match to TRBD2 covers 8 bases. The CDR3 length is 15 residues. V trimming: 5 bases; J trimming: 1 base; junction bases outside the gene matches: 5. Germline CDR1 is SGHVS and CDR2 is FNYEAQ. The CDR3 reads CASSTELAGTDTQYF. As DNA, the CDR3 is TGTGCCAGCAGCACAGAACTAGCGGGCACAGATACGCAGTATTTT. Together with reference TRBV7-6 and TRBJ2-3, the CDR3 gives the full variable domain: GAGVSQSPRYKVTKRGQDVALRCDPISGHVSLYWYRQALGQGPEFLTYFNYEAQQDKSGLPNDRFSAERPEGSISTLTIQRTEQRDSAMYRCASSTELAGTDTQYFGPGTRLTVL.

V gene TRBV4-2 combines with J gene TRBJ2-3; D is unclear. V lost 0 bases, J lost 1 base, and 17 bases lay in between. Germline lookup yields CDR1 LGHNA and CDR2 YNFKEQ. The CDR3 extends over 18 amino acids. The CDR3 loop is CASSQDGVELSGTDTQYF. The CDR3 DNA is TGTGCCAGCAGCCAAGATGGTGTCGAGTTGAGTGGCACAGATACGCAGTATTTT.

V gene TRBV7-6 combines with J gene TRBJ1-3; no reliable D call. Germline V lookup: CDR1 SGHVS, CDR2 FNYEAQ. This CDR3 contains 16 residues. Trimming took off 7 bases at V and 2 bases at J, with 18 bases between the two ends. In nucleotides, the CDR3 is TGTGCCAGCACCAACCCCACCGAGTCTCCTGGAAACACCATATATTTT. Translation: CASTNPTESPGNTIYF.

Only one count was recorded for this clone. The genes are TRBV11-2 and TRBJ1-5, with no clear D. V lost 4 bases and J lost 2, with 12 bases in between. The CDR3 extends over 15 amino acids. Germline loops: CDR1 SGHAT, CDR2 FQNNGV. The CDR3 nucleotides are TGTGCCAGCAGCTCGGGGTCAGGCGGCAATCAGCCCCAGCATTTT. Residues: CASSSGSGGNQPQHF.

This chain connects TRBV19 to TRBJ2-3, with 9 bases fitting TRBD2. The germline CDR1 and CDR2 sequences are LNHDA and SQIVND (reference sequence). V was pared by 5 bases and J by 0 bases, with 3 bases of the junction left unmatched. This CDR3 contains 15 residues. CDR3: CASSGLAGSTDTQYF. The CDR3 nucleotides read TGTGCCAGTAGTGGCCTAGCGGGGAGCACAGATACGCAGTATTTT.

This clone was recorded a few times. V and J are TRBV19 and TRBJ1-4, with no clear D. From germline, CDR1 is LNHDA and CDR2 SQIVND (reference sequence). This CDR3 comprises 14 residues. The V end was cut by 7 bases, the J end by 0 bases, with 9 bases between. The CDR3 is CASILGATNEKLFF. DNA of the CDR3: TGTGCCAGTATCCTCGGAGCAACTAATGAAAAACTGTTTTTT.

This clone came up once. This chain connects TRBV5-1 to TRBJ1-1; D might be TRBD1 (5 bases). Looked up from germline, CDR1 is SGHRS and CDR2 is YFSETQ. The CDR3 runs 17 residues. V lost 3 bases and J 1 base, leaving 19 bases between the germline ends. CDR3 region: CASSSFLRDQENTEAFF. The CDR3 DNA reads TGCGCCAGCAGCTCTTTCCTCAGGGATCAGGAGAACACTGAAGCTTTCTTT.

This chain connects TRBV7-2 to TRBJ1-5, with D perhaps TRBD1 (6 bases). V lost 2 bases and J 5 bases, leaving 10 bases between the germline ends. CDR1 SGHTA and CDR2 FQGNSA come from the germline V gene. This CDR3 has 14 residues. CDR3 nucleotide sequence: TGTGCCAGCAGCTTAAGACAGGTACATCAGCCCCAGCATTTT. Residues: CASSLRQVHQPQHF.

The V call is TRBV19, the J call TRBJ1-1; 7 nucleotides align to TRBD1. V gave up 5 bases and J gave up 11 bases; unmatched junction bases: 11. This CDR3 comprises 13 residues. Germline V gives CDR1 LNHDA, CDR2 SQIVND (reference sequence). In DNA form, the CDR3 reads TGTGCCAGTAGTCCCATATCCGACAGGGATGCTTTCTTT. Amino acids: CASSPISDRDAFF.

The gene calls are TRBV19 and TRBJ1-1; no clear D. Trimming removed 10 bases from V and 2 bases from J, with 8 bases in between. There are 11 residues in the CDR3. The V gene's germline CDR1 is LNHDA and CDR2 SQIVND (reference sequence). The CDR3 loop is CATTKNTEAFF. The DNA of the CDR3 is TGTGCCACGACAAAAAACACTGAAGCTTTCTTT. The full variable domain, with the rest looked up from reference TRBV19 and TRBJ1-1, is DGGITQSPKYLFRKEGQNVTLSCEQNLNHDAMYWYRQDPGQGLRLIYYSQIVNDFQKGDIAEGYSVSREKKESFPLTVTSAQKNPTAFYLCATTKNTEAFFGQGTRLTVV.

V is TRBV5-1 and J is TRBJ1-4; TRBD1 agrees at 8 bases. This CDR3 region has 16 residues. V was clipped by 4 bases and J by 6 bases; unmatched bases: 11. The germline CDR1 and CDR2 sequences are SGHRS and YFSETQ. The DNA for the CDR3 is TGCGCCAGCAGCCAAACTGTGGAGACAGGGGATGAAAAACTGTTTTTT. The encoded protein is CASSQTVETGDEKLFF.

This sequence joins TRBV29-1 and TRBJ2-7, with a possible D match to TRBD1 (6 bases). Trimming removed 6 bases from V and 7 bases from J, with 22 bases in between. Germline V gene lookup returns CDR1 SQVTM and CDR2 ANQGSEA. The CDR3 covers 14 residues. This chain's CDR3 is CSVTGNLKPGEQYF. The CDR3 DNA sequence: TGCAGCGTCACAGGGAACCTGAAACCGGGAGAGCAGTACTTC.

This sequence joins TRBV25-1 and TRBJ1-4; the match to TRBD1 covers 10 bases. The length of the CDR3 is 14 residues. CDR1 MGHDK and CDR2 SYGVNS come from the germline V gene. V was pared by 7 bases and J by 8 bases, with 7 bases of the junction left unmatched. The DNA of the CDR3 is TGTGCCAGCACCGGGGGACAGGGGTTAGAAAAACTGTTTTTT. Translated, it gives CASTGGQGLEKLFF.

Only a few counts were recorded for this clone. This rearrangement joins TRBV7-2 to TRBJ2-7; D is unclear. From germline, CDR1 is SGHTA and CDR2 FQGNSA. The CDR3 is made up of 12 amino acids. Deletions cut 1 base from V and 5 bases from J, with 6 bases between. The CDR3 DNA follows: TGTGCCAGCAGCTTAGTCGAGGACGAGCAGTACTTC. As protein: CASSLVEDEQYF.

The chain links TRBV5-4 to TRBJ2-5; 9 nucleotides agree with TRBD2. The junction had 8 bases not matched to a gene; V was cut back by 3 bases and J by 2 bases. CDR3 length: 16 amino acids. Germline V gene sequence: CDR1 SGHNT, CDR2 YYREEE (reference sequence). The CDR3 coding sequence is TGTGCCAGCAGCTCGAAGCGGGGGGCCTTACAAGAGACCCAGTACTTC. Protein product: CASSSKRGALQETQYF.

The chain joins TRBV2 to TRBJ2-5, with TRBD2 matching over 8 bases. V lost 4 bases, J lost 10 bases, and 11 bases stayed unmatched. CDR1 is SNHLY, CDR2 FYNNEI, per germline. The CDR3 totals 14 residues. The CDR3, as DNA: TGTGCCAGCAGTGCTAGCGGGTTGGTAGTGGACCAGTACTTC. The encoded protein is CASSASGLVVDQYF. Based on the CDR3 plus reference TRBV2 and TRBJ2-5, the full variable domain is EPEVTQTPSHQVTQMGQEVILRCVPISNHLYFYWYRQILGQKVEFLVSFYNNEISEKSEIFDDQFSVERPDGSNFTLKIRSTKLEDSAMYFCASSASGLVVDQYFGPGTRLLVL.

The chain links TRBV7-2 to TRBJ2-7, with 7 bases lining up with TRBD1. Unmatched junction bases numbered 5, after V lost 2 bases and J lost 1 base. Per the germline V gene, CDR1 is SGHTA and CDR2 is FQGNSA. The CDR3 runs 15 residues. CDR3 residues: CASSLPDRVSYEQYF. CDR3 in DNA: TGTGCCAGCAGCTTACCCGACAGGGTGTCCTACGAGCAGTACTTC.

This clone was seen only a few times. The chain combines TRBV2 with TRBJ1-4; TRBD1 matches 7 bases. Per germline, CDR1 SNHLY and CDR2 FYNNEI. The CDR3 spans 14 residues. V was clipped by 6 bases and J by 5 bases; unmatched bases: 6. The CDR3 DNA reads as TGTGCCAGCAGGGGGACAGCTCCGAATGAAAAACTGTTTTTT. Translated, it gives CASRGTAPNEKLFF.

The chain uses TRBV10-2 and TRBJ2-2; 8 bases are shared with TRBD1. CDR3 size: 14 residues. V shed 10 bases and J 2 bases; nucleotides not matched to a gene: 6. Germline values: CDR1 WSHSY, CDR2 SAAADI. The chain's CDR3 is CATPGQENTGELFF. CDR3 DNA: TGCGCCACACCGGGACAGGAAAACACCGGGGAGCTGTTTTTT.